What follows describes a single T cell receptor (beta chain). What it binds is unknown. Time point specified: pre-sensitization, week 0. Treatment reported: therapeutic diphenylcyclopropenone sensitization with weekly scalp DPC. Total RNA extraction was carried out from unfractionated whole blood. These data come from a study of human T cells and chemical hapten exposure. For the study at large: Alopecia universalis, totalis or areata was present in patients who were mostly female.

Study-wide results and caveats: Large CDR3 similarity clusters arose significantly more often from expanded TCRs than from controls. TCRs above 1 in 1000 frequency did not change with DPC sensitization.

Germline V gene data show CDR1 as SGHNT and CDR2 as YYREEE (reference sequence). The CDR3 has 16 amino acids. V was shortened by 4 bases and J by 0 bases, with 11 bases between the two germline ends. TCRdb redid the calling of the RACE reads with MiXCR, one entry per CDR3 protein. Altogether around 350,000 distinct CDR3 sequences are present, 4.5% to 5.5% being singletons, with the ten largest covering over 7%. The V and J genes are TRBV5-4 and TRBJ1-6; D unresolved. This sequence was found in a woman under 30 with alopecia areata. Some clones in this sample may be carry-over from other donors' samples. This sample comprised whole blood, obtained in connection with sensitization to the hapten diphenylcyclopropenone (DPC). The CDR3 sequence: CASSQDWSSYNSPLHF. The CDR3 coding sequence is TGTGCCAGCAGCCAAGATTGGAGCTCCTATAATTCACCCCTCCACTTT.